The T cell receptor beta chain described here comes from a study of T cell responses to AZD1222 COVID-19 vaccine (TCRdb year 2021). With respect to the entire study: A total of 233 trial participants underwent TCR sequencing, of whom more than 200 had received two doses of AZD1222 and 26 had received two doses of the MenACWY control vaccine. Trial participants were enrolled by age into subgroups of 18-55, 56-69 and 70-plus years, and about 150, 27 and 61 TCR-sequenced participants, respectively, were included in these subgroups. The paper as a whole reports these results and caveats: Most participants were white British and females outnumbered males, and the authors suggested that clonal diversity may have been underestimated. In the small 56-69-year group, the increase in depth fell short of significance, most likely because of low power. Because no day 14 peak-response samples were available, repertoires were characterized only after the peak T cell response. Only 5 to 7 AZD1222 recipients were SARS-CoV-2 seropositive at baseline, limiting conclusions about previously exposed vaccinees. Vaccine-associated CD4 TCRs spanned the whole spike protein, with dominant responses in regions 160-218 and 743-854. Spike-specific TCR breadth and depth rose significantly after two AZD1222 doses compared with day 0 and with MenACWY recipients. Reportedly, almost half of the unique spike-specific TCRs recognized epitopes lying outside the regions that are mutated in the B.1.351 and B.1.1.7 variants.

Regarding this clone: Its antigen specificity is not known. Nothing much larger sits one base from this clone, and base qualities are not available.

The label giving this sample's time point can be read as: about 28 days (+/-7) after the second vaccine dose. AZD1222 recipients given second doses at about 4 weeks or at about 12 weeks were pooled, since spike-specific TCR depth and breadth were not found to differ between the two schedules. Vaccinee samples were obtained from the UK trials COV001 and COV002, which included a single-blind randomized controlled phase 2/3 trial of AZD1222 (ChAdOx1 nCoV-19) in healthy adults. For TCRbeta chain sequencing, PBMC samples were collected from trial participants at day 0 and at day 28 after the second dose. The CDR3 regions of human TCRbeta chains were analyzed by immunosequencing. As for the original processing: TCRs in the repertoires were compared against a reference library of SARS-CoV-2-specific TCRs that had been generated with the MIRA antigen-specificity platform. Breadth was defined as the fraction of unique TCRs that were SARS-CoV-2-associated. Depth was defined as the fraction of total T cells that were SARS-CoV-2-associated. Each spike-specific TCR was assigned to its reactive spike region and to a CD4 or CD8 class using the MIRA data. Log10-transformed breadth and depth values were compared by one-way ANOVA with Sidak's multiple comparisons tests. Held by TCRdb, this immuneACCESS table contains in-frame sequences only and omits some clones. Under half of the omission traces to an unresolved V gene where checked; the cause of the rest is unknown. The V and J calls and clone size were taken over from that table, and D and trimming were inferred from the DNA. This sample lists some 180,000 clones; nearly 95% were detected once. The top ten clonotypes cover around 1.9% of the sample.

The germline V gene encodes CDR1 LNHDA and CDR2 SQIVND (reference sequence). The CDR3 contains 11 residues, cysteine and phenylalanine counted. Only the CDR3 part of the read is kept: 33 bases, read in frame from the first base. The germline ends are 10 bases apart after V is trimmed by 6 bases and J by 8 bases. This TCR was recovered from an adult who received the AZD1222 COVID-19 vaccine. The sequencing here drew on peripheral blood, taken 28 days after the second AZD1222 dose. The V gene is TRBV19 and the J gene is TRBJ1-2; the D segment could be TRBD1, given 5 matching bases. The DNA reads TGTGCCAGTAGCAGGGAGGGCGGCTACACCTTC. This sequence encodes CASSREGGYTF.